Following are 2 T cell receptor beta chains from one sample sequenced in a study of blood T cell repertoires in COVID-19. This table comes from immunoSEQ multiplex PCR, and its TCRdb copy is limited to in-frame clones, with some not included. Of about 220,000 clones listed, 82% are singletons. Sequencing was performed on PBMCs or T cells enriched from blood (not recorded which). The receptors here all came from an older woman who had recovered from COVID-19.

The V and J genes are TRBV12-3 or TRBV12-4 and TRBJ2-5; D call uncertain. Trimming removed 0 bases from V and 3 bases from J, with 5 bases in between. The CDR3 loop spans 13 amino acids. The CDR3 protein is CASSLAEKETQYF. In DNA, the CDR3 is TGTGCCAGCAGTTTAGCGGAGAAAGAGACCCAGTACTTC.

The rearrangement links TRBV10-1 to TRBJ1-2, with a tentative D call TRBD1 (5 bases). Trimming took off 2 bases at V and 4 bases at J, with 11 bases between the two ends. The CDR3 runs to 14 residues. Germline CDR1 is WNHNN and CDR2 is SYGVQD (reference sequence). This CDR3 is CASSEGGEGYGYTF. CDR3 nucleotide sequence: TGCGCCAGCAGTGAGGGGGGGGAAGGCTATGGCTACACCTTC.